This entry lists 2 T cell receptor beta chains sequenced from one sample in a study of blood T cell repertoires in COVID-19. Assay: immunoSEQ multiplex PCR; the TCRdb copy retains only in-frame clones and omits some. The table shows 100,000 to 150,000 clones, with approximately 74% occurring only once. The sample comprised peripheral blood. Receptor source: a man between 60 and 75 years old with acute or convalescent COVID-19.

The table lists this clone with a count of one. The DNA for the CDR3 is TGTGCCATCAGTGAGAACAGGGCCAAAAACACTGAAGCTTTCTTT. Its protein product is CAISENRAKNTEAFF. This rearrangement joins TRBV10-3 to TRBJ1-1, with TRBD1 as a possible D gene (6 bases). V lost 2 bases and J 2 bases, leaving 12 bases between the germline ends. This CDR3 spans 15 amino acids. Germline assignment: CDR1 ENHRY and CDR2 SYGVKD.

This clone was picked up one time. V and J are TRBV19 and TRBJ2-1; a possible D gene is TRBD1 (5 bases). Between the trimmed V and J ends, which lost 7 bases and 7 bases, there was a span of 17 bases. The CDR3 sequence is 14 residues long. Germline CDR1 LNHDA, CDR2 SQIVND (reference sequence). CDR3 bases: TGTGCCAGTACTGCTGGCAGGGCGGCAAATGAGCAGTTCTTC. Its protein is CASTAGRAANEQFF.